This T cell receptor (beta chain) is from a study of tumor and adjacent non-tumor tissue in lung cancer. This sample's RNA came from whole unsorted tissue. About this clonotype itself: An end of the junction differs from the germline gene, which may be a read error.

This CDR3 has 17 residues. CDR1 and CDR2 (germline): LGHNA, YNFKEQ. TCRbeta libraries were built with three rounds of nested PCR, modified from ARM-PCR. TCRdb analysed the multiplex PCR reads with MiXCR anew, one entry per CDR3 protein. The table lists approximately 90,000 distinct CDR3 sequences, less than 75% of them singletons. This clonotype was obtained from a man aged 55-75 years with non-small cell lung cancer. The specimen sequenced was lung tumor tissue. This rearrangement joins TRBV4-2 to TRBJ1-4; 10 positions agree with TRBD1. This CDR3 reads CGSSQDWGGTGEEKLFF. The CDR3 DNA reads as TGTGGCAGCAGTCAAGATTGGGGCGGGACAGGGGAAGAAAAACTGTTTTTT.